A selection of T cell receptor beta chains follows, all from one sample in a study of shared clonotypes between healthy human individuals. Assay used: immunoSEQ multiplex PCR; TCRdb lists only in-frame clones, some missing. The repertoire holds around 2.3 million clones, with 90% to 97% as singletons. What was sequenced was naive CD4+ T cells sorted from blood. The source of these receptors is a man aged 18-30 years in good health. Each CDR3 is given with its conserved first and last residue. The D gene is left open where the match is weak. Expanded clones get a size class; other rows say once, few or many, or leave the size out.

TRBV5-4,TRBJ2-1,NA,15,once,CASSNPSSSYNEQFF,TGTGCCAGCAGCAATCCCTCGAGCTCCTACAATGAGCAGTTCTTC
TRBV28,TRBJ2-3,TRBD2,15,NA,CASRRLAGFSDTQYF,TGTGCCAGCAGACGGCTAGCGGGGTTTTCAGATACGCAGTATTTT
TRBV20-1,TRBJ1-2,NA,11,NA,CSAEGGSGYTF,TGCAGTGCGGAGGGAGGCAGTGGCTACACCTTC
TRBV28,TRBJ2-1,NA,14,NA,CASPPSSSYNEQFF,TGTGCCAGCCCCCCAAGCAGCTCCTACAATGAGCAGTTCTTC
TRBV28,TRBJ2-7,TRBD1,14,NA,CASSEQAGGYEQYF,TGTGCCAGCAGCGAACAGGCAGGGGGCTACGAGCAGTACTTC
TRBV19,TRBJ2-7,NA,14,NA,CASSIGAGTHEQYF,TGTGCCAGTAGTATTGGTGCGGGCACCCACGAGCAGTACTTC
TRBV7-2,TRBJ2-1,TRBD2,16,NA,CASSPLGLASYNEQFF,TGTGCCAGCAGCCCCCTGGGACTAGCGTCATACAATGAGCAGTTCTTC
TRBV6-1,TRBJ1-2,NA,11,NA,CASSEMSGYTF,TGTGCCAGCAGTGAGATGTCCGGCTACACCTTC
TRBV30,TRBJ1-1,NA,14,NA,CAWSPHRDNTEAFF,TGTGCCTGGAGTCCCCACCGGGATAACACTGAAGCTTTCTTT
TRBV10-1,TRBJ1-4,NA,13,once,CASKGTDNEKLFF,TGCGCCAGCAAGGGGACGGATAATGAAAAACTGTTTTTT
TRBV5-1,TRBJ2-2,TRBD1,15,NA,CASSPDRVGPGELFF,TGCGCCAGCAGCCCCGACAGGGTAGGACCCGGGGAGCTGTTTTTT
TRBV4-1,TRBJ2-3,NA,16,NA,CASSQEWLARTDTQYF,TGCGCCAGCAGCCAAGAGTGGTTGGCCCGCACAGATACGCAGTATTTT
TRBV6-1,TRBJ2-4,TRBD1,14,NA,CASSNRDRVNIQYF,TGTGCCAGCAGTAATCGGGACAGGGTCAACATTCAGTACTTC
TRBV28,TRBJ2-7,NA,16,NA,CASSSPLTVLSDEQYF,TGTGCCAGCAGTTCGCCCCTGACAGTTCTAAGCGACGAGCAGTACTTC
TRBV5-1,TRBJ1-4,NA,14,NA,CASSLGDKKEKLFF,TGCGCCAGCAGCTTGGGGGATAAAAAGGAAAAACTGTTTTTT
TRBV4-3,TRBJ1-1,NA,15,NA,CASSQDMGGRTEAFF,TGCGCCAGCAGCCAAGATATGGGGGGAAGGACTGAAGCTTTCTTT
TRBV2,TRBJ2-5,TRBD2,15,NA,CASYSGELQQETQYF,TGTGCCAGCTATAGCGGGGAATTGCAACAAGAGACCCAGTACTTC
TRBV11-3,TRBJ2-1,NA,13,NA,CASSPGPYNEQFF,TGTGCCAGCAGCCCGGGGCCATACAATGAGCAGTTCTTC
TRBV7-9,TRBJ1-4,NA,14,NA,CASSLQAENEKLFF,TGTGCCAGCAGCTTACAGGCGGAGAATGAAAAACTGTTTTTT
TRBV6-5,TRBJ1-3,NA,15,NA,CASSPQGEAGNTIYF,TGTGCCAGCAGCCCACAGGGTGAGGCTGGAAACACCATATATTTT
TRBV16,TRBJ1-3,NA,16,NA,CASSQSGTASGNTIYF,TGTGCCAGCAGCCAATCCGGCACCGCCTCTGGAAACACCATATATTTT
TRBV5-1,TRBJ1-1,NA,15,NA,CASSDLGGWNTEAFF,TGCGCCAGCAGCGACCTCGGGGGATGGAACACTGAAGCTTTCTTT
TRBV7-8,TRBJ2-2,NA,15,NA,CASSSQGANTGELFF,TGTGCCAGCAGCTCCCAAGGGGCGAACACCGGGGAGCTGTTTTTT
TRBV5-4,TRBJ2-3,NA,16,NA,CASSLDLGGTGGTQYF,TGTGCCAGCAGCTTGGACCTAGGGGGGACCGGCGGTACGCAGTATTTT